The 9 T cell receptor beta chains listed next were all sequenced from one sample in a study of early T cells in non-severe SARS-CoV-2 infection. TCRdb analysed the 5' RACE reads with MiXCR anew, one entry per CDR3 protein. Here the sample spans 55,000 to 85,000 distinct CDR3 sequences, more than 8.5% being singletons. Sequencing used whole blood, obtained at baseline. The receptors were sampled from an adult who was a healthcare worker with PCR-confirmed SARS-CoV-2 infection or an uninfected control (not recorded which).

The chain uses TRBV28 and TRBJ1-5, with TRBD1 identical over 8 bases. With 5 bases clipped from V and 7 bases from J, the junction kept 10 bases outside the gene matches. Germline CDR1 and CDR2: MDHEN and SYDVKM. CDR3 length: 15 amino acids. CDR3 bases: TGTGCCAGCAGTCCTATGACAGGGGTGTTCCAGCCCCAGCATTTT. As protein: CASSPMTGVFQPQHF.

This clonotype was found a few times. The V and J genes are TRBV27 and TRBJ1-6; perhaps TRBD1 as D (5 bases). This CDR3 contains 13 residues. Germline values: CDR1 MNHEY, CDR2 SMNVEV (reference sequence). V gave up 1 base and J gave up 10 bases, with 8 bases separating them. This chain's CDR3 is CASSLFRESPLHF. The CDR3 DNA is TGTGCCAGCAGTTTATTCAGGGAATCACCCCTCCACTTT.

This clonotype was counted a few times. The CDR3 DNA reads as TGTGCCAGCAGTGAATTAAGGGGGGCCTTTGAAAACACCATATATTTT. It translates to CASSELRGAFENTIYF. The rearrangement joins TRBV25-1 to TRBJ1-3; D is possibly TRBD1 (6 bases). Germline CDR1 reads MGHDK; CDR2 reads SYGVNS. CDR3 length: 16 amino acids. The germline V and J ends were trimmed by 1 base and 6 bases, with 16 bases remaining between them.

Within the sample, this clonotype is medium-sized. This chain connects TRBV6-2 or TRBV6-3 to TRBJ2-1; the D gene is possibly TRBD2 (5 bases). The CDR3 extends over 15 amino acids. Trimming shortened V by 6 bases and J by 0 bases, and 12 bases separated the two germline ends. The germline V gene encodes CDR1 MNHEY and CDR2 SVGEGT. The CDR3 protein is CASSLSESSYNEQFF. The DNA of the CDR3 is TGTGCCAGCAGCCTTAGCGAAAGCTCCTACAATGAGCAGTTCTTC.

The J gene is TRBJ2-4, the V gene TRBV28; 7 nucleotides line up with TRBD2. CDR3 length: 14 residues. Per germline, CDR1 MDHEN and CDR2 SYDVKM. Trimming cost V 8 bases and J 2 bases; bases outside gene matches: 6. CDR3 region: CASGAGLTKNIQYF. The CDR3 DNA is TGTGCCAGCGGGGCGGGACTAACCAAAAACATTCAGTACTTC. The full variable domain, rest sourced from reference TRBV28 and TRBJ2-4, is DVKVTQSSRYLVKRTGEKVFLECVQDMDHENMFWYRQDPGLGLRLIYFSYDVKMKEKGDIPEGYSVSREKKERFSLILESASTNQTSMYLCASGAGLTKNIQYFGAGTRLSVL.

This clonotype has at least ten counts. The gene calls are TRBV6-2 or TRBV6-3 and TRBJ2-5; weak D call: TRBD2 (5 bases). CDR3 length: 11 residues. Germline CDR1 and CDR2: MNHEY and SVGEGT. V was cut by 8 bases and J by 4 bases, with 8 bases left in between. CDR3 in DNA: TGTGCCAGCTGGACTGGAGAGACCCAGTACTTC. Translating it yields CASWTGETQYF.

CDR3 bases: TGTGCCAGCAGCCTGTTTAACTCTGGAAACACCATATATTTT. This translates into CASSLFNSGNTIYF. The chain recombines TRBV28 with TRBJ1-3; no definite D call. Trimming removed 6 bases at V and 0 bases at J, with 9 bases between. The CDR3 runs 14 residues. CDR1 and CDR2 (germline): MDHEN, SYDVKM.

This rearrangement joins TRBV28 to TRBJ1-4, with 7 bases fitting TRBD1. The V and J ends lost 3 bases and 5 bases, in that order; junction bases with no gene match: 6. CDR3 length equals 15 residues. Germline lookup yields CDR1 MDHEN and CDR2 SYDVKM. The CDR3 DNA is TGTGCCAGCAGTTTGTTGACAGGGCGAAATGAAAAACTGTTTTTT. Its protein product is CASSLLTGRNEKLFF.

This sequence joins TRBV12-3 or TRBV12-4 and TRBJ1-5; 7 bases fit TRBD1. V trimming: 6 bases; J trimming: 4 bases; junction bases outside the gene matches: 6. CDR3 length equals 14 residues. The CDR3 nucleotides read TGTGCCAGCAGATACGGGACAGAAAATCAGCCCCAGCATTTT. Its translation: CASRYGTENQPQHF.